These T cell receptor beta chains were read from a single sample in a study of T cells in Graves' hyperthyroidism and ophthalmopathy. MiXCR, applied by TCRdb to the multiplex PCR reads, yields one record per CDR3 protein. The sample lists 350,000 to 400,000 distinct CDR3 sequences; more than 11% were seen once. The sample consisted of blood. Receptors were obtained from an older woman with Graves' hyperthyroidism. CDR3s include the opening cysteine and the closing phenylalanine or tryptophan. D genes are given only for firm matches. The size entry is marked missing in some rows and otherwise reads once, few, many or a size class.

CAIQDEADTQYF	TGTGCCATCCAAGATGAGGCAGATACGCAGTATTTT	TRBV28	.	TRBJ2-3	.
CSAETGGYSNQPQHF	TGCAGTGCTGAAACAGGGGGGTATAGCAATCAGCCCCAGCATTTT	TRBV20-1	.	TRBJ1-5	TRBD1
CASSRGLASNEQYF	TGTGCCAGCTCAAGGGGACTAGCGAGCAACGAGCAGTACTTC	TRBV18	many	TRBJ2-7	TRBD2
CASSLRQGNTEAFF	TGTGCCAGCAGCCTCCGACAGGGAAACACTGAAGCTTTCTTT	TRBV28	many	TRBJ1-1	TRBD1
CSVSKGVGNTEAFF	TGCAGCGTTTCTAAAGGTGTGGGGAACACTGAAGCTTTCTTT	TRBV29-1	.	TRBJ1-1	.
CASSLGGQGAYTEAFF	TGTGCCAGCAGCTTAGGGGGACAGGGGGCCTACACTGAAGCTTTCTTT	TRBV7-8	many	TRBJ1-1	TRBD1
CASSLVNGGMGNEQYF	TGTGCCAGCAGCTTAGTAAATGGCGGGATGGGGAACGAGCAGTACTTC	TRBV7-2	many	TRBJ2-7	.
CASSLSWGVVSNQPQHF	TGTGCCAGTAGTCTGTCATGGGGGGTCGTGAGCAATCAGCCCCAGCATTTT	TRBV19	.	TRBJ1-5	.
CASSQDVGSGGYTF	TGTGCCAGCAGCCAAGATGTGGGATCTGGGGGCTACACCTTC	TRBV3-1	many	TRBJ1-2	.
CASNPRPLSSYNEQFF	TGTGCCAGTAACCCTCGGCCCCTTTCCTCCTACAATGAGCAGTTCTTC	TRBV19	.	TRBJ2-1	.
CASSLWRADYEQYF	TGCGCCAGCAGCTTGTGGAGGGCCGACTACGAGCAGTACTTC	TRBV5-1	many	TRBJ2-7	.
CSARRQGGETQYF	TGCAGTGCTAGACGACAGGGGGGCGAGACCCAGTACTTC	TRBV20-1	many	TRBJ2-5	TRBD1
CASSQIKGGDTQYF	TGCGCCAGCAGCCAAATTAAAGGGGGGGATACGCAGTATTTT	TRBV4-1	few	TRBJ2-3	.
CASSLASGTLTDTQYF	TGTGCCAGCAGCTTAGCCTCCGGGACTTTGACAGATACGCAGTATTTT	TRBV7-9	many	TRBJ2-3	.
CASSPTPGQGELVDEKLFF	TGTGCCAGCAGCCCGACCCCGGGACAGGGGGAGTTAGTGGATGAAAAACTGTTTTTT	TRBV11-2	.	TRBJ1-4	TRBD1
CASGLTSLNTDTQYF	TGTGCCAGCGGCTTAACTAGCCTTAACACAGATACGCAGTATTTT	TRBV7-6	.	TRBJ2-3	.
CASSEEGPDTQYF	TGTGCCAGCAGTGAAGAGGGCCCAGATACGCAGTATTTT	TRBV2	many	TRBJ2-3	.
CASSPPGQGGEQFF	TGTGCCAGCTCACCTCCAGGTCAAGGGGGTGAGCAGTTCTTC	TRBV18	many	TRBJ2-1	.